Shown below are 28 T cell receptor beta chains from a single sample sequenced in a study of spatial heterogeneity in lung cancer. Time point: sample taken at primary tumor resection. The authors sequenced whole RNA from tumor, nontumor lung or frozen PBMC without sorting. TCRdb analysed the 5' RACE reads with MiXCR anew, one entry per CDR3 protein. This sample carries under 100,000 distinct CDR3 sequences, 7.5% to 10% of them seen once, and the ten largest clones take 6.9%. The specimen was PBMCs, collected at surgery. These receptors came from a male donor with early-stage non-small cell lung cancer.

This clonotype came up a few times. This chain joins TRBV7-2 and TRBJ2-1; 7 bases fit TRBD2. Germline assignment: CDR1 SGHTA and CDR2 FQGNSA. V lost 0 bases to trimming and J lost 8 bases; unmatched junction nucleotides: 4. The CDR3 sequence is 14 residues long. The CDR3 coding sequence is TGTGCCAGCAGCTTAGCCCTGACTAGCCATGAGCAGTTCTTC. It codes for CASSLALTSHEQFF.

The chain uses TRBV7-2 and TRBJ2-1; D is possibly TRBD2 (7 bases). The CDR3 runs to 15 residues. The germline V gene has CDR1 SGHTA and CDR2 FQGNSA. V lost 1 base, J lost 5 bases, and 12 bases lay in between. The CDR3 loop reads CASSLVVGGHNEQFF. The CDR3 nucleotides are TGTGCCAGCAGCTTAGTTGTGGGGGGGCACAATGAGCAGTTCTTC.

V gene TRBV6-6 combines with J gene TRBJ1-4; no clear D gene. CDR3 length: 17 amino acids. Trimming took 4 bases from V and 0 from J, leaving 15 bases between them. The V gene's germline CDR1 is MNHNY and CDR2 SVGAGI (reference sequence). CDR3: CASSSGSLVATNEKLFF. In DNA form, the CDR3 reads TGTGCCAGCAGTTCTGGCAGCCTCGTTGCAACTAATGAAAAACTGTTTTTT.

This clonotype was seen repeatedly, ten times or more. The V call is TRBV20-1, the J call TRBJ1-1; the D is unclear. The CDR3 sequence is 13 residues long. Germline V gives CDR1 DFQATT, CDR2 SNEGSKA (reference sequence). Trimming took 0 bases from V and 4 from J, leaving 9 bases between them. Here the CDR3 reads CSAREDTLTEAFF. CDR3 coding DNA: TGCAGTGCTAGAGAAGACACCCTCACTGAAGCTTTCTTT.

The chain recombines TRBV9 with TRBJ2-1; 11 nucleotides line up with TRBD2. CDR3 length: 16 amino acids. CDR1 and CDR2 from the germline V gene are SGDLS and YYNGEE. Trimming removed 3 bases from V and 2 bases from J; junction bases left unmatched: 4. CDR3 sequence: CASSEGTSGTYNEQFF. CDR3 DNA sequence: TGTGCCAGCAGCGAGGGGACTAGCGGAACCTACAATGAGCAGTTCTTC.

This clonotype was observed many times. The chain carries TRBV28 and TRBJ2-7, with D perhaps being TRBD1 or TRBD2 (5 bases each). In germline, CDR1 is MDHEN, CDR2 SYDVKM. Trimming stripped 8 bases from V and 2 bases from J, with 10 bases between. The length of the CDR3 is 12 residues. The CDR3 loop is CASGTRAYEQYF. CDR3 bases: TGTGCCAGCGGGACCCGGGCCTACGAGCAGTACTTC.

This clonotype was picked up many times. The chain is built from TRBV4-3 and TRBJ2-6; TRBD2 aligns across 12 bases. Germline-derived CDR1 and CDR2 are LGHNA and YSLEER. The ends lost 1 base at V and 5 bases at J; junction bases unmatched: 12. The CDR3 runs 20 residues. The CDR3 spells CASSQGPSGGGPFWANVLTF. The CDR3 DNA reads as TGCGCCAGCAGCCAAGGCCCTAGCGGGGGGGGTCCCTTCTGGGCCAACGTCCTGACTTTC.

In this sample, this clonotype turned up many times. The chain employs TRBV29-1 and TRBJ2-3, with 8 bases matching TRBD1. V shed 6 bases and J 0 bases; nucleotides not matched to a gene: 8. CDR1 SQVTM and CDR2 ANQGSEA come from the germline V gene. There are 15 residues in the CDR3. The CDR3 reads CSVRQGILSTDTQYF. DNA of the CDR3: TGCAGCGTAAGACAGGGGATCTTAAGCACAGATACGCAGTATTTT.

The chain couples TRBV7-2 to TRBJ1-2; 7 nucleotides line up with TRBD1. The CDR3 totals 15 residues. Germline V gene lookup returns CDR1 SGHTA and CDR2 FQGNSA. Losses at the gene ends were 5 bases for V and 10 bases for J; bases not matched to a gene: 16. The CDR3, as DNA: TGTGCCAGCAGCGCCACAGGGGTATTGGCCGTTTTCTACACCTTC. It is translated as CASSATGVLAVFYTF.

The sample holds many counts of this clonotype. The V and J genes are TRBV12-3 or TRBV12-4 and TRBJ2-3; D unresolved. This CDR3 comprises 13 residues. With 3 bases removed from V and 6 bases from J, the gap between germline ends came to 10 bases. CDR3 in DNA: TGTGCCAGCAGTTTCGGACGTGGGGATACGCAGTATTTT. Its translation is CASSFGRGDTQYF.

This clonotype has ten or more counts. CDR3 bases: TGTGCCAGCAGCGTAAACCGGTTCGGGGAGCAGTTCTTC. Encoded protein: CASSVNRFGEQFF. J is TRBJ2-1 and V is TRBV9; D call uncertain. The V gene lost 1 base and the J gene lost 10 bases, with 12 bases spanning the gap. Germline V lookup: CDR1 SGDLS, CDR2 YYNGEE. The CDR3 is 13 amino acids.

The chain joins TRBV20-1 to TRBJ2-1; 8 nucleotides line up with TRBD1. Germline V gene lookup returns CDR1 DFQATT and CDR2 SNEGSKA (reference sequence). This CDR3 region has 13 residues. Germline trimming cut 3 bases from V and 9 bases from J; bases unmatched to any gene: 7. Here the CDR3 DNA reads TGCAGTGCTAGGGACAGGGCCTACGGTGAGCAGTTCTTC. Its protein is CSARDRAYGEQFF.

The gene calls are TRBV7-6 and TRBJ2-5; 9 bases map to TRBD2. The CDR3 loop spans 16 amino acids. Trimming removed 0 bases from V and 4 bases from J; junction bases left unmatched: 6. The germline CDR1 and CDR2 sequences are SGHVS and FNYEAQ. This CDR3 is CASSLAPRRGGETQYF. For the CDR3, the DNA is TGTGCCAGCAGCTTAGCCCCGAGGCGGGGGGGAGAGACCCAGTACTTC.

Many counts were recorded for this clonotype. CDR3 sequence reads: CASSLRTGEGTEAFF. The CDR3 region has the DNA TGTGCCAGCAGTTTGCGGACAGGGGAGGGGACTGAAGCTTTCTTT. The chain links TRBV28 to TRBJ1-1, with 9 positions matching TRBD1. The trim removed 3 bases at V and 5 bases at J, leaving 7 bases unmatched. The CDR3 has 15 residues. Looked up from germline, CDR1 is MDHEN and CDR2 is SYDVKM.

The chain couples TRBV5-1 to TRBJ1-2, with 8 positions matching TRBD1. The V segment lost 4 bases and the J segment 10 bases; nucleotides outside the gene matches: 15. Germline CDR1 is SGHRS and CDR2 is YFSETQ. CDR3 size: 15 residues. CDR3 DNA sequence: TGCGCCAGCAGCCAATCCGGGACAGGCGATTCTGTCTACACCTTC. Residues: CASSQSGTGDSVYTF.

This clonotype has more than one count but fewer than ten. The chain employs TRBV7-2 and TRBJ2-2; 7 bases are a match to TRBD1. Germline-derived CDR1 and CDR2 are SGHTA and FQGNSA. The CDR3 consists of 14 residues. V dropped 6 bases and J dropped 4; count of bases not matched to a gene: 5. The CDR3 DNA reads TGTGCCAGCAGTCCCGACAGGGCCACCGGGGAGCTGTTTTTT. Amino acid sequence: CASSPDRATGELFF.

The chain couples TRBV29-1 to TRBJ2-6; no clear D. The germline CDR1 and CDR2 sequences are SQVTM and ANQGSEA. This CDR3 comprises 13 residues. V gave up 6 bases and J gave up 0 bases, with 6 bases separating them. The CDR3 nucleotides are TGCAGCGTCGCCAACTCTGGGGCCAACGTCCTGACTTTC. Protein product: CSVANSGANVLTF.

This chain links TRBV5-1 with TRBJ2-5, with D unresolved. CDR1 is SGHRS and CDR2 is YFSETQ in the germline V gene. The CDR3 spans 13 residues. V was trimmed by 4 bases and J by 2 bases, leaving 9 bases between them. The chain's CDR3 is CASSATVQETQYF. The DNA of the CDR3 is TGCGCCAGCAGCGCTACGGTTCAAGAGACCCAGTACTTC.

V and J are TRBV2 and TRBJ2-4, with no clear D. Germline lookup yields CDR1 SNHLY and CDR2 FYNNEI. V was trimmed by 0 bases and J by 0 bases, leaving 9 bases between them. The CDR3 runs 16 residues. CDR3 sequence reads: CASSEAGGVAKNIQYF. CDR3 nucleotides: TGTGCCAGCAGTGAAGCCGGCGGCGTAGCCAAAAACATTCAGTACTTC.

This clonotype was counted ten times or more. The chain carries TRBV7-2 and TRBJ1-3, with D unresolved. Trimming removed 7 bases from V and 0 bases from J, with 10 bases in between. The CDR3 is 14 residues long. Germline CDR1 and CDR2: SGHTA and FQGNSA. CDR3 protein: CASTPILSGNTIYF. DNA for the CDR3: TGTGCCAGCACCCCCATCCTCTCTGGAAACACCATATATTTT.

In its sample, this clonotype was seen many times. The junction and the germline gene differ at one end; a read error may be behind it. The chain employs TRBV7-9 and TRBJ2-5; tentative D call: TRBD2 (5 bases). The CDR3 length is 12 residues. Germline V gene sequence: CDR1 SEHNR, CDR2 FQNEAQ (reference sequence). The CDR3 reads CASSLEVETQYF. CDR3 sequence (DNA): TGCGCCAGCAGCTTGGAGGTGGAGACCCAGTACTTC. Looking up the rest from reference TRBV7-9 and TRBJ2-5 gives the full variable domain: DTGVSQNPRHKITKRGQNVTFRCDPISEHNRLYWYRQTLGQGPEFLTYFQNEAQLEKSRLLSDRFSAERPKGSFSTLEIQRTEQGDSAMYLCASSLEVETQYFGPGTRLLVL.

This chain connects TRBV29-1 to TRBJ2-4; possibly TRBD1 for D (6 bases). The CDR3 spans 12 residues. Germline CDR1 SQVTM, CDR2 ANQGSEA. The germline V and J ends were trimmed by 4 bases and 9 bases, with 13 bases remaining between them. CDR3: CSVVAGAGIQYF. The CDR3 DNA reads TGCAGCGTTGTGGCAGGGGCGGGCATTCAGTACTTC.

This clonotype was picked up many times. The V call is TRBV21-1, the J call TRBJ1-4; the table's D call, TRBD1, was not checked against the DNA. TRBV21-1 is an annotated pseudogene. The CDR3 consists of 15 residues. The CDR3 is CASSKMGPEQEKLFF. The CDR3 bases are TGTGCCAGCAGCAAAATGGGACCTGAGCAAGAAAAACTGTTTTTT.

This clonotype occurred many times. The chain carries TRBV29-1 and TRBJ2-6; D is unresolved. Germline V gives CDR1 SQVTM, CDR2 ANQGSEA. CDR3 size: 12 residues. Deletions cut 5 bases from V and 1 base from J, with 3 bases between. Here the CDR3 DNA reads TGCAGCGTTCTATCTGGGGCCAACGTCCTGACTTTC. Translated: CSVLSGANVLTF.

This clonotype turned up a few times. The rearrangement uses TRBV10-3 and TRBJ2-1, with D possibly TRBD2 on 5 matching bases. V gave up 5 bases and J gave up 0 bases, with 11 bases separating them. The CDR3 consists of 15 residues. Germline CDR1 and CDR2: ENHRY and SYGVKD. CDR3 nucleotide sequence: TGTGCCATCAGTTCTCTAGGGAGCTCCTACAATGAGCAGTTCTTC. Protein product: CAISSLGSSYNEQFF.

This clonotype was recorded a few times. The CDR3 reads CASSLELASTQYF. The CDR3 DNA is TGCGCCAGCAGCTTGGAGCTAGCCAGTACCCAGTACTTC. The J gene is TRBJ2-5, the V gene TRBV5-1, with a tentative D call TRBD2 (5 bases). Germline CDR1 SGHRS, CDR2 YFSETQ. The germline V and J ends were trimmed by 0 bases and 8 bases, with 11 bases remaining between them. This CDR3 comprises 13 residues. The full variable domain, completed using reference TRBV5-1 and TRBJ2-5, is KAGVTQTPRYLIKTRGQQVTLSCSPISGHRSVSWYQQTPGQGLQFLFEYFSETQRNKGNFPGRFSGRQFSNSRSEMNVSTLELGDSALYLCASSLELASTQYFGPGTRLLVL.

This clonotype was seen at least ten times. This sequence joins TRBV6-5 and TRBJ1-1; 9 bases agree with TRBD1. V lost 4 bases, J lost 7 bases, and 10 bases stayed unmatched. The CDR3 is 15 residues long. The germline CDR1 and CDR2 sequences are MNHEY and SVGAGI. The CDR3 DNA reads as TGTGCCAGCAGTTTGTCCGGGACAGGGCACATTGAAGCTTTCTTT. This sequence encodes CASSLSGTGHIEAFF.

The gene calls are TRBV7-9 and TRBJ2-6; D gene unclear. CDR3 size: 13 residues. Germline V lookup: CDR1 SEHNR, CDR2 FQNEAQ (reference sequence). Trimming removed 7 bases at V and 10 bases at J, with 14 bases between. CDR3: CASTFRLTNVLTF. In DNA, the CDR3 is TGTGCCAGCACCTTCAGGTTAACTAACGTCCTGACTTTC.